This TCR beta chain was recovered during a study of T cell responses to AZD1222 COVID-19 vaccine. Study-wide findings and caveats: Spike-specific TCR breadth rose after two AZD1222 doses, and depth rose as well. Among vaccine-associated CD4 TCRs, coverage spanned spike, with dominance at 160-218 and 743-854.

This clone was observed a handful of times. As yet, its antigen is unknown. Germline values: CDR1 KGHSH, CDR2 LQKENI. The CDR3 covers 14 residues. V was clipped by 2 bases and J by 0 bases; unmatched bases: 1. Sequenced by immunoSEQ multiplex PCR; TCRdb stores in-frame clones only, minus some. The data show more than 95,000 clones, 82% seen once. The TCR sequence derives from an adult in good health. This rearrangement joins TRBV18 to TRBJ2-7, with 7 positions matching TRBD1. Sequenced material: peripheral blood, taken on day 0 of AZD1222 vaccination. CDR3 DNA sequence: TGTGCCAGCTCACCAGGGACAGCCTCCTACGAGCAGTACTTC. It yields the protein CASSPGTASYEQYF.